The 24 T cell receptor beta chains presented below share a single source sample, sequenced in a study of T cells after yellow fever vaccination. TCRdb reprocessed the 5' RACE reads via MiXCR and lists one record per CDR3 protein. The profile shows about 320,000 distinct CDR3 sequences, 9.5% to 12% of them singletons. Sequencing was performed on CD4+ T cells sorted from PBMCs, taken 45 days after the yellow fever booster vaccination. The receptors originated from a man between 18 and 29 years old who received the YFV17D yellow fever vaccine.

This clonotype was seen a few times. V usage is TRBV9 and J usage is TRBJ1-1; possible D gene TRBD1, 5 bases. Deletions cut 2 bases from V and 1 base from J, with 12 bases between. The CDR3 has 15 amino acids. Germline loops: CDR1 SGDLS, CDR2 YYNGEE. CDR3 sequence: CASSVEGQGNTEAFF. CDR3 sequence (DNA): TGTGCCAGCAGCGTCGAGGGGCAGGGGAACACTGAAGCTTTCTTT.

This clonotype showed up just a few times. This chain uses TRBV9 with TRBJ2-1, with TRBD2 matching over 12 bases. CDR1 and CDR2 (germline): SGDLS, YYNGEE. The CDR3 covers 18 residues. With V trimmed by 0 bases and J by 10 bases, 14 bases remained unmatched. As DNA, the CDR3 is TGTGCCAGCAGCGTAGCTATAAGGGCTAGCGGGGGGGCCTGGGAGCAGTTCTTC. Residues: CASSVAIRASGGAWEQFF.

This clonotype was found a few times. The DNA of the CDR3 is TGCAGTGCCGTGCACGGGTTTAATCAGCCCCAGCATTTT. It translates to CSAVHGFNQPQHF. The chain links TRBV20-1 to TRBJ1-5; D ambiguous. V lost 6 bases and J lost 4, with 13 bases in between. This CDR3 region has 13 residues. Germline V gives CDR1 DFQATT, CDR2 SNEGSKA (reference sequence).

This clonotype was detected a few times. The V call is TRBV4-3, the J call TRBJ2-1; D possibly corresponds to TRBD2 (6 bases). Germline-derived CDR1 and CDR2 are LGHNA and YSLEER. The CDR3 contains 16 residues. V was clipped by 0 bases and J by 4 bases, with 13 bases between them. CDR3 nucleotide sequence: TGCGCCAGCAGCCAAGATCTGGGGGGTCTGTACAATGAGCAGTTCTTC. Residues: CASSQDLGGLYNEQFF.

The chain joins TRBV5-4 to TRBJ1-6; D gene ambiguous. The CDR3 totals 16 residues. Trimming removed 4 bases from V and 0 bases from J, with 11 bases in between. Germline CDR1 is SGHNT and CDR2 is YYREEE (reference sequence). The CDR3 spells CASSPGASSYNSPLHF. As DNA, the CDR3 is TGTGCCAGCAGCCCCGGAGCCAGCTCCTATAATTCACCCCTCCACTTT.

This clonotype was observed a few times. The V and J genes are TRBV5-5 and TRBJ2-2, with a tentative D call TRBD1 (6 bases). Looked up from germline, CDR1 is SGHKS and CDR2 is YYEKEE (reference sequence). V gave up 6 bases and J gave up 4 bases, with 16 bases separating them. The CDR3 consists of 15 residues. The DNA of the CDR3 is TGTGCCAGCAACTCGCGGACAGACCCCACCGGGGAGCTGTTTTTT. This gives the protein CASNSRTDPTGELFF.

This clonotype was picked up a small number of times. The chain's CDR3 is CATKEMSSYNSPLHF. In nucleotides, the CDR3 is TGTGCCACCAAGGAGATGAGCTCCTATAATTCACCCCTCCACTTT. The chain joins TRBV6-4 to TRBJ1-6, with unresolved D. From germline, CDR1 is MRHNA and CDR2 SNTAGT. Trimming stripped 10 bases from V and 0 bases from J, with 13 bases between. CDR3 length: 15 residues.

The rearrangement links TRBV3-1 to TRBJ1-2; TRBD1 is a possible D gene (5 bases). This CDR3 region has 14 residues. Looked up from germline, CDR1 is LGHDT and CDR2 is YNNKEL (reference sequence). Trimming stripped 2 bases from V and 8 bases from J, with 15 bases between. In DNA form, the CDR3 reads TGTGCCAGCAGCCAAATTGGGCAGGGAGACGGCTACACCTTC. Encoded protein: CASSQIGQGDGYTF.

The table lists this clonotype with many counts. The chain links TRBV12-3 or TRBV12-4 to TRBJ1-1, with no clear D. The CDR3 is 13 residues long. The V gene lost 6 bases and the J gene lost 4 bases, with 12 bases spanning the gap. The CDR3 DNA follows: TGTGCCAGCAGCCTATCAGGAGGCACTGAAGCTTTCTTT. Protein product: CASSLSGGTEAFF.

In its sample, this clonotype was seen a few times. The CDR3 DNA is TGTGCCATCAGTGACCCCCCGACAGGGTTCAGTGATACGCAGTATTTT. Translated: CAISDPPTGFSDTQYF. This chain uses TRBV10-3 with TRBJ2-3; 7 positions agree with TRBD1. Germline V lookup: CDR1 ENHRY, CDR2 SYGVKD. The length of the CDR3 is 16 residues. The junction had 12 bases not matched to a gene; V was cut back by 3 bases and J by 6 bases.

This sequence joins TRBV27 and TRBJ1-2; 8 nucleotides line up with TRBD1. Germline-derived CDR1 and CDR2 are MNHEY and SMNVEV (reference sequence). This CDR3 spans 16 amino acids. The trim removed 5 bases at V and 1 base at J, leaving 9 bases unmatched. Here the CDR3 reads CASSPYPTGDNYGYTF. The CDR3, as DNA: TGTGCCAGCAGTCCCTACCCGACAGGGGATAACTATGGCTACACCTTC.

This clonotype was detected a few times. The chain carries TRBV6-5 and TRBJ1-1; D ambiguous. From germline, CDR1 is MNHEY and CDR2 SVGAGI. The CDR3 is made up of 14 amino acids. Deletions cut 0 bases from V and 0 bases from J, with 5 bases between. Here the CDR3 DNA reads TGTGCCAGCAGTTACTCCAGGCTGAACACTGAAGCTTTCTTT. It is translated as CASSYSRLNTEAFF.

This chain connects TRBV12-3 or TRBV12-4 to TRBJ2-5, with D possibly being TRBD1 (7 bases). Trimming pared 5 bases from V and 2 bases from J, leaving 12 bases between. There are 14 residues in the CDR3. The CDR3 loop is CASSRQGLQETQYF. In DNA form, the CDR3 reads TGTGCCAGCAGTAGACAGGGACTGCAAGAGACCCAGTACTTC.

This clonotype was observed at least ten times. V and J are TRBV12-3 or TRBV12-4 and TRBJ2-4; 7 nucleotides match TRBD1. The CDR3 extends over 14 amino acids. The J segment lost 1 base and the V segment lost 8 bases, leaving 5 bases of the junction unmatched. The CDR3 is CASLRQGAKNIQYF. Written as DNA, the CDR3 is TGTGCCAGCTTGCGACAGGGCGCCAAAAACATTCAGTACTTC.

The chain uses TRBV4-1 and TRBJ2-5, with a possible D match to TRBD1 (7 bases). Per germline, CDR1 MGHRA and CDR2 YSYEKL. Trimming left V 3 bases short and J 5 bases short, with 16 bases between. The CDR3 sequence is 15 residues long. The CDR3 coding sequence is TGCGCCAGCAGCCAGCCAGGGGGGATCGGGGAGACCCAGTACTTC. As protein: CASSQPGGIGETQYF.

In its sample, this clonotype was seen a few times. V and J are TRBV20-1 and TRBJ2-3; no firm D call. The CDR3 length is 15 residues. Germline V gene sequence: CDR1 DFQATT, CDR2 SNEGSKA (reference sequence). Trimming pared 6 bases from V and 5 bases from J, leaving 21 bases between. The CDR3 DNA reads TGCAGTGCGCTCGGTGCTCCCCGTATCCTAGATACGCAGTATTTT. Translated, it gives CSALGAPRILDTQYF.

This clonotype was seen a few times. This chain links TRBV2 with TRBJ2-3; no definite D call. The germline CDR1 and CDR2 sequences are SNHLY and FYNNEI. V lost 7 bases to trimming and J lost 5 bases, with 16 bases between them. The CDR3 loop spans 14 amino acids. This CDR3 is CASNPRAAIDTQYF. CDR3 nucleotides: TGTGCCAGCAACCCCCGGGCCGCAATAGATACGCAGTATTTT. The entire variable domain, with the rest obtained from reference TRBV2 and TRBJ2-3, is as follows: EPEVTQTPSHQVTQMGQEVILRCVPISNHLYFYWYRQILGQKVEFLVSFYNNEISEKSEIFDDQFSVERPDGSNFTLKIRSTKLEDSAMYFCASNPRAAIDTQYFGPGTRLTVL.

This clonotype has just one count. The DNA of the CDR3 is TGCGCCAGCAGCCAAGTAGGAGGCGCTAGCACAGATACGCAGTATTTT. Encoded protein: CASSQVGGASTDTQYF. The chain recombines TRBV4-1 with TRBJ2-3, with D maybe TRBD2 (5 bases). CDR1 is MGHRA, CDR2 YSYEKL, per germline. There are 16 residues in the CDR3. V lost 1 base and J lost 0, with 11 bases in between.

This clonotype was counted only a few times. The V gene is TRBV28, the J gene TRBJ1-2; TRBD1 might be the D (5 bases). V lost 6 bases, J lost 4 bases, and 9 bases lay in between. This CDR3 region has 12 residues. Germline V gene sequence: CDR1 MDHEN, CDR2 SYDVKM. Written as DNA, the CDR3 is TGTGCCAGCAGAGGGACCCCCTATGGCTACACCTTC. Encoded protein: CASRGTPYGYTF.

J is TRBJ1-1 and V is TRBV20-1, with D possibly being TRBD1 (5 bases). Between the trimmed V and J ends, which lost 3 bases and 0 bases, there was a span of 8 bases. In germline, CDR1 is DFQATT, CDR2 SNEGSKA (reference sequence). CDR3 size: 13 residues. CDR3 sequence reads: CSASQGLNTEAFF. The DNA of the CDR3 is TGCAGTGCTAGCCAGGGTCTGAACACTGAAGCTTTCTTT.

In its sample, this clonotype was seen many times. The chain joins TRBV7-2 to TRBJ2-5, with D unresolved. The CDR3 consists of 14 residues. CDR1 is SGHTA and CDR2 is FQGNSA in the germline V gene. Between the trimmed V and J ends, which lost 4 bases and 5 bases, there was a span of 14 bases. The CDR3 protein is CASSYRFGSETQYF. The DNA for the CDR3 is TGTGCCAGCAGCTACCGATTTGGGTCGGAGACCCAGTACTTC.

This clonotype was observed a few times. This chain links TRBV12-3 or TRBV12-4 with TRBJ2-5, with D unresolved. This CDR3 is 10 amino acids long. Trimming cost V 8 bases and J 5 bases, with 6 bases left between them. CDR3 coding DNA: TGTGCCAGCGCGACGGAGACCCAGTACTTC. This translates into CASATETQYF.

The chain joins TRBV20-1 to TRBJ2-2; D uncertain. In germline, CDR1 is DFQATT, CDR2 SNEGSKA (reference sequence). The length of the CDR3 is 13 residues. V shed 6 bases and J shed 0 bases, with 8 bases lying between them. The CDR3 region is CSARDANTGELFF. The CDR3 nucleotides are TGCAGTGCCCGAGACGCGAACACCGGGGAGCTGTTTTTT.

This clonotype was seen a handful of times. J is TRBJ1-5 and V is TRBV15, with D uncertain. V was trimmed by 3 bases and J by 4 bases, leaving 7 bases between them. CDR3 length equals 13 residues. In germline, CDR1 is LNHNV, CDR2 YYDKDF (reference sequence). The CDR3 DNA sequence: TGTGCCACCAGCAGTTTCCTTAATCAGCCCCAGCATTTT. This codes for CATSSFLNQPQHF.